The 27 T cell receptor beta chains below come from one sample, sequenced in a study of cytomegalovirus exposure and HLA in healthy donors. The primer mix had 60 Vbeta and 13 Jbeta primers. Some clones are missing from TCRdb's copy, which holds only in-frame ones; the method was immunoSEQ multiplex PCR. The profile shows some 150,000 clones, over 70% of them singletons. The sequencing input was PBMCs. These receptor sequences come from a woman aged 40 to 55 in good health and CMV-seronegative.

This clone appeared once. The chain couples TRBV28 to TRBJ1-4; no definite D call. The germline CDR1 and CDR2 sequences are MDHEN and SYDVKM. CDR3 length: 15 amino acids. V dropped 2 bases and J dropped 6 bases, with 13 bases sitting between them. The CDR3 DNA reads TGTGCCAGCAGTTTAGCGTCAGGCGCCTATGAAAAACTGTTTTTT. As protein: CASSLASGAYEKLFF.

The chain combines TRBV4-1 with TRBJ2-5; D unresolved. Trimming removed 3 bases from V and 2 bases from J, with 10 bases in between. CDR1 MGHRA and CDR2 YSYEKL come from the germline V gene. The CDR3 has 14 residues. The CDR3 region is CASSQTLLQETQYF. CDR3 DNA: TGCGCCAGCAGCCAGACTCTCTTACAAGAGACCCAGTACTTC.

The chain uses TRBV28 and TRBJ1-2, with D unresolved. V was shortened by 6 bases and J by 4 bases, with 9 bases between the two germline ends. The CDR3 covers 12 residues. CDR1 is MDHEN, CDR2 SYDVKM, per germline. This chain's CDR3 is CASSQAPYGYTF. The CDR3 nucleotides read TGTGCCAGCAGCCAGGCCCCCTATGGCTACACCTTC.

This clone was detected once. This chain joins TRBV27 and TRBJ1-1, with D possibly matching TRBD1 (5 bases). CDR3 size: 15 residues. Germline V gene data show CDR1 as MNHEY and CDR2 as SMNVEV (reference sequence). Trimming removed 2 bases at V and 4 bases at J, with 14 bases between. The CDR3 DNA is TGTGCCAGCAGTTTAGGCCAGGGTTGGGCCACTGAAGCTTTCTTT. Protein product: CASSLGQGWATEAFF.

The rearrangement uses TRBV9 and TRBJ2-7; perhaps TRBD1 as D (5 bases). V lost 4 bases and J 6 bases, leaving 11 bases between the germline ends. Looked up from germline, CDR1 is SGDLS and CDR2 is YYNGEE. The CDR3 extends over 12 amino acids. The CDR3: CASSTGPGEQYF. The CDR3 bases are TGTGCCAGCAGCACAGGACCGGGCGAGCAGTACTTC.

This chain uses TRBV6-5 with TRBJ1-4; TRBD1 might be the D (5 bases). The V gene lost 2 bases and the J gene lost 7 bases, with 14 bases spanning the gap. Germline CDR1 and CDR2: MNHEY and SVGAGI. The CDR3 consists of 15 residues. The CDR3 coding sequence is TGTGCCAGCAGTTACGGCCCACGGGGGGTTGAAAAACTGTTTTTT. Residues: CASSYGPRGVEKLFF.

There are a few counts of this clone. V usage is TRBV6-1 and J usage is TRBJ2-1; 8 nucleotides align to TRBD1. CDR3 length: 13 residues. Germline V gene data show CDR1 as MNHNS and CDR2 as SASEGT. The V and J ends lost 8 bases and 4 bases, in that order; junction bases with no gene match: 4. The CDR3 is CASLRDRYNEQFF. The CDR3 DNA reads TGTGCCAGCTTGCGGGACAGGTACAATGAGCAGTTCTTC.

This rearrangement joins TRBV6-6 to TRBJ2-5, with 14 positions matching TRBD2. The CDR3 spans 15 residues. Germline V gene sequence: CDR1 MNHNY, CDR2 SVGAGI (reference sequence). V was pared by 4 bases and J by 7 bases, with 5 bases of the junction left unmatched. The CDR3 sequence: CASSSGTSGGLTQYF. In DNA, the CDR3 is TGTGCCAGCAGTTCGGGGACTAGCGGGGGATTGACCCAGTACTTC.

The genes are TRBV11-3 and TRBJ2-1, with 9 bases that match TRBD2. The CDR3 contains 14 residues. Trimming took 3 bases from V and 10 from J; bases not matched to a gene: 7. CDR1 is SGHNT and CDR2 is YENEEA in the germline V gene. CDR3 sequence (DNA): TGTGCCAGCAGCTTGAGCGGGGGGCCTAGGGAGCAGTTCTTC. Protein: CASSLSGGPREQFF.

J is TRBJ2-7 and V is TRBV7-2; D is perhaps TRBD2 (6 bases). The CDR3 has 13 amino acids. Trimming cost V 8 bases and J 6 bases, with 17 bases left between them. Looked up from germline, CDR1 is SGHTA and CDR2 is FQGNSA. The CDR3 reads CASGLNGRVEQYF. CDR3 nucleotide sequence: TGTGCCAGCGGACTAAACGGGCGCGTCGAGCAGTACTTC. Full variable domain (missing parts from reference TRBV7-2 and TRBJ2-7): GAGVSQSPSNKVTEKGKDVELRCDPISGHTALYWYRQSLGQGLEFLIYFQGNSAPDKSGLPSDRFSAERTGGSVSTLTIQRTQQEDSAVYLCASGLNGRVEQYFGPGTRLTVT.

V and J are TRBV4-2 and TRBJ2-1, with 10 bases identical to TRBD1. This CDR3 has 16 amino acids. Germline-derived CDR1 and CDR2 are LGHNA and YNFKEQ. V dropped 4 bases and J dropped 6; count of bases not matched to a gene: 9. CDR3 nucleotides: TGTGCCAGCAGCCGATCCGGGACAGGGGCGATCAATGAGCAGTTCTTC. The encoded protein is CASSRSGTGAINEQFF.

The J gene is TRBJ1-2, the V gene TRBV28, with TRBD1 matching 9 bases. The V gene's germline CDR1 is MDHEN and CDR2 SYDVKM. CDR3 length equals 14 residues. V shed 5 bases, J shed 4 bases, and the junction held 5 bases outside the gene matches. The CDR3 loop reads CASSDTGGSYGYTF. The CDR3 bases are TGTGCCAGCAGTGACACAGGGGGCAGCTATGGCTACACCTTC.

The rearrangement uses TRBV7-2 and TRBJ1-3; no firm D call. CDR3 length: 12 amino acids. CDR1 is SGHTA and CDR2 is FQGNSA in the germline V gene. V gave up 3 bases and J gave up 2 bases, with 2 bases separating them. The CDR3 nucleotides are TGTGCCAGCAGCTTTACTGGAAACACCATATATTTT. Amino acids: CASSFTGNTIYF.

CDR3 DNA sequence: TGTGCCTGGACTTGGGGAGCGGGCACTGAAGCTTTCTTT. This encodes CAWTWGAGTEAFF. The chain is built from TRBV30 and TRBJ1-1; no reliable D call. V was trimmed by 4 bases and J by 4 bases, leaving 13 bases between them. This CDR3 has 13 residues. From germline, CDR1 is GTSNPN and CDR2 SVGIG (reference sequence).

V is TRBV25-1 and J is TRBJ1-1, with TRBD1 matching over 7 bases. J was trimmed by 4 bases and V by 3 bases; bases with no gene match: 8. This CDR3 spans 15 amino acids. Looked up from germline, CDR1 is MGHDK and CDR2 is SYGVNS. The CDR3 here is CASSEDRYLGTEAFF. CDR3 sequence (DNA): TGTGCCAGCAGTGAGGACAGGTATCTGGGCACTGAAGCTTTCTTT. The full variable domain, in which reference TRBV25-1 and TRBJ1-1 provide the parts outside the CDR3, is EADIYQTPRYLVIGTGKKITLECSQTMGHDKMYWYQQDPGMELHLIHYSYGVNSTEKGDLSSESTVSRIRTEHFPLTLESARPSHTSQYLCASSEDRYLGTEAFFGQGTRLTVV.

The chain recombines TRBV10-2 with TRBJ1-5, with 7 positions matching TRBD1. Germline V CDR1 and CDR2: WSHSY, SAAADI. Trimming took 2 bases from V and 6 from J; bases not matched to a gene: 4. This CDR3 has 14 amino acids. The CDR3 loop is CASSEPTGVQPQHF. The CDR3 DNA is TGCGCCAGCAGTGAGCCAACAGGGGTTCAGCCCCAGCATTTT.

The count of this clone is one. This chain uses TRBV5-1 with TRBJ2-5; TRBD1 agrees at 9 bases. CDR3 length equals 15 residues. V shed 4 bases and J 5 bases; nucleotides not matched to a gene: 9. The germline V gene encodes CDR1 SGHRS and CDR2 YFSETQ. CDR3 in DNA: TGCGCCAGCAGCCGGGACAGGGTCGGACTGGAGACCCAGTACTTC. It specifies CASSRDRVGLETQYF. Looking up the rest from reference TRBV5-1 and TRBJ2-5 gives the full variable domain: KAGVTQTPRYLIKTRGQQVTLSCSPISGHRSVSWYQQTPGQGLQFLFEYFSETQRNKGNFPGRFSGRQFSNSRSEMNVSTLELGDSALYLCASSRDRVGLETQYFGPGTRLLVL.

Only one count was recorded for this clone. The V and J genes are TRBV5-1 and TRBJ2-1, with 10 bases fitting TRBD2. CDR3 length equals 14 residues. V was clipped by 0 bases and J by 7 bases; unmatched bases: 1. Germline V gene sequence: CDR1 SGHRS, CDR2 YFSETQ. In nucleotides, the CDR3 is TGCGCCAGCAGCTTGGCTAGCGGGGGAAATGAGCAGTTCTTC. It specifies CASSLASGGNEQFF.

The chain uses TRBV9 and TRBJ2-3; 10 bases fit TRBD1. From germline, CDR1 is SGDLS and CDR2 YYNGEE. This CDR3 spans 16 amino acids. With 0 bases clipped from V and 3 bases from J, the junction kept 4 bases outside the gene matches. The CDR3 region has the DNA TGTGCCAGCAGCGTAGAAGGACAGGGGGGGACAGATACGCAGTATTTT. This encodes CASSVEGQGGTDTQYF.

Remarks on this clone: The germline gene is not matched at one end of the junction; a read error may be the cause. The V gene is TRBV7-7, the J gene TRBJ1-4; D is unresolved. Germline V CDR1 and CDR2: SSHAT, FNYEAQ (reference sequence). The CDR3 totals 14 residues. CDR3 coding DNA: TGTGCTAGCAGCTCTACCTCAACTAATGAAAAACTGTTTTTT. Translating it yields CASSSTSTNEKLFF. Looking up the rest from reference TRBV7-7 and TRBJ1-4 gives the full variable domain: GAGVSQSPRYKVTKRGQDVTLRCDPISSHATLYWYQQALGQGPEFLTYFNYEAQPDKSGLPSDRFSAERPEGSISTLTIQRTEQRDSAMYRCASSSTSTNEKLFFGSGTQLSVL.

The V and J genes are TRBV7-2 and TRBJ2-7, with 7 bases matching TRBD1. Germline CDR1 reads SGHTA; CDR2 reads FQGNSA. The CDR3 spans 15 residues. Trimming removed 5 bases from V and 0 bases from J; junction bases left unmatched: 7. The CDR3 nucleotides read TGTGCCAGCAGCATGACAGGGTCCTTCTCCTACGAGCAGTACTTC. This gives the protein CASSMTGSFSYEQYF.

The chain couples TRBV6-5 to TRBJ2-7; the D gene is possibly TRBD1 (6 bases). The germline gives CDR1 MNHEY, CDR2 SVGAGI. V was shortened by 6 bases and J by 6 bases, with 9 bases between the two germline ends. This CDR3 is 11 amino acids long. The CDR3 DNA sequence: TGTGCCAGCAGGACAGGAGGCGAGCAGTACTTC. As protein: CASRTGGEQYF.

This chain uses TRBV27 with TRBJ1-2, with TRBD1 matching 9 bases. CDR1 is MNHEY and CDR2 is SMNVEV in the germline V gene (reference sequence). V dropped 1 base and J dropped 8; count of bases not matched to a gene: 8. The CDR3 is 15 residues long. The CDR3 nucleotides read TGTGCCAGCAGTTTATTCCCGGACAGGGGAGGAGGCTACACCTTC. Its translation is CASSLFPDRGGGYTF.

This clone was counted between two and nine times. This chain joins TRBV2 and TRBJ2-7; TRBD2 agrees at 10 bases. V trimming: 6 bases; J trimming: 3 bases; junction bases outside the gene matches: 5. The CDR3 is 14 residues long. Germline V gives CDR1 SNHLY, CDR2 FYNNEI. The CDR3 coding sequence is TGTGCCAGCAGGTACAGGACTAGCGGCTACGAGCAGTACTTC. As protein: CASRYRTSGYEQYF. The entire variable domain, with the rest obtained from reference TRBV2 and TRBJ2-7, is as follows: EPEVTQTPSHQVTQMGQEVILRCVPISNHLYFYWYRQILGQKVEFLVSFYNNEISEKSEIFDDQFSVERPDGSNFTLKIRSTKLEDSAMYFCASRYRTSGYEQYFGPGTRLTVT.

The chain is built from TRBV5-6 and TRBJ2-1; TRBD1 is a possible D gene (5 bases). Germline-derived CDR1 and CDR2 are SGHDT and YYEEEE. Between the trimmed V and J ends, which lost 4 bases and 8 bases, there was a span of 16 bases. The CDR3 has 14 residues. The CDR3 bases are TGTGCCAGCAGCCCGACGGACATTTCGGATGAGCAGTTCTTC. It specifies CASSPTDISDEQFF.

This chain uses TRBV5-1 with TRBJ1-5; TRBD1 matches at 7 bases. Germline loops: CDR1 SGHRS, CDR2 YFSETQ. This CDR3 comprises 15 residues. V lost 4 bases, J lost 4 bases, and 8 bases stayed unmatched. The CDR3, as DNA: TGCGCCAGCAGCCCGCAGGGGACAGTTAATCAGCCCCAGCATTTT. Residues: CASSPQGTVNQPQHF.

Written as DNA, the CDR3 is TGTGCCAGCAGCTCACCGGAGGGGGGGTTGAACACTGAAGCTTTCTTT. Translating gives CASSSPEGGLNTEAFF. This chain links TRBV9 with TRBJ1-1; tentative D call: TRBD1 (6 bases). CDR1 is SGDLS, CDR2 YYNGEE, per germline. Trimming removed 4 bases from V and 0 bases from J, with 16 bases in between. CDR3 size: 16 residues.